This record looks at one TCR beta chain sequence and its context. The source of the sample is a study of CD8+ T cells in alopecia areata. Treatment noted: oral pan-JAK inhibitor, 5-10 mg twice daily. RNA extraction and reverse transcription yielded cDNA as sequencing template. Only in-frame clones appear in the TCRdb table, and some are missing; sequencing was by immunoSEQ multiplex PCR. The table records 150,000 to 200,000 clones, approximately 60% of them present only once. The TCR originated in a human donor with alopecia areata. The sequenced sample was CD4+ T cells sorted from blood, obtained at week 24, from a patient treated with tofacitinib.

The CDR3 spells CASSDPGNEQYF. The CDR3 DNA reads as TGTGCCAGCAGTGACCCGGGGAACGAGCAGTACTTC. This chain joins TRBV25-1 and TRBJ2-7; TRBD2 is a possible D gene (5 bases). Germline V gene lookup returns CDR1 MGHDK and CDR2 SYGVNS. The CDR3 is 12 residues long. Trimming pared 3 bases from V and 5 bases from J, leaving 8 bases between.